These T cell receptor beta chains were read from a single sample in a study of PD-L1 blockade in urothelial cancer. Sequenced by immunoSEQ multiplex PCR; TCRdb stores in-frame clones only, minus some. Of 50,000 to 65,000 clones in the sample, roughly 84% were seen once. The specimen was PBMCs, collected around atezolizumab (anti-PD-L1) treatment. These receptors all come from a man in his fifties or sixties with urothelial cancer. Each CDR3 is given with its conserved first and last residue. The order of the fields is V gene, clone size, D gene, CDR3 length, J gene, CDR3 DNA, CDR3 protein. D genes are given only for firm matches. For some rows the clone size is stated as once, few or many, or as a class when expanded; others skip it.

>TRBV28|-|TRBD2|16|TRBJ2-7
TGTGCCAGCAGTTCGCCCCACGGGGGGTCCCCCTACGAGCAGTACTTC
CASSSPHGGSPYEQYF
>TRBV19|-|-|16|TRBJ2-2
TGTGCCAGTAGTTCCCGCTTCGCGGATTCCACCGGGGAGCTGTTTTTT
CASSSRFADSTGELFF
>TRBV28|few|-|16|TRBJ1-4
TGTGCCAGCAGTTTATGGGCAGGGGATTCGGGTGAAAAACTGTTTTTT
CASSLWAGDSGEKLFF
>TRBV18|-|-|15|TRBJ2-1
TGTGCCAGCTCCCCACCGAGCCGCTCCTACAATGAGCAGTTCTTC
CASSPPSRSYNEQFF
>TRBV5-8|-|-|15|TRBJ2-1
TGTGCCAGCAGCTCCGGCAGGGGGGCCTTTAATGAGCAGTTCTTC
CASSSGRGAFNEQFF
>TRBV5-1|-|-|16|TRBJ2-4
TGCGCCAGCAGCTCCGACTTGGGGAGGACCAAAAACATTCAGTACTTC
CASSSDLGRTKNIQYF
>TRBV18|-|TRBD1|17|TRBJ1-4
TGTGCCAGCTCACTTACAGACAGGGTTGCAACTAATGAAAAACTGTTTTTT
CASSLTDRVATNEKLFF
>TRBV5-1|-|-|15|TRBJ2-1
TGCGCCAGCAGCATCGGCGGGAACTCCTACAATGAGCAGTTCTTC
CASSIGGNSYNEQFF
>TRBV6-1|-|-|14|TRBJ2-2
TGTGCCAGCCTAGGGGATCTGTTGGCCGGGGAGCTGTTTTTT
CASLGDLLAGELFF
>TRBV5-1|-|-|15|TRBJ2-2
TGCGCCAGCAGCGGGACACCTCCGAACACCGGGGAGCTGTTTTTT
CASSGTPPNTGELFF
>TRBV6-5|-|-|14|TRBJ2-1
TGTGCCAGCAAAAAGAGGGGGACTAACAATGAGCAGTTCTTC
CASKKRGTNNEQFF
>TRBV7-9|-|-|11|TRBJ2-1
TGTGCCAGCAGCTTAGCCCGTGAGCAGTTCTTC
CASSLAREQFF
>TRBV18|-|TRBD1|17|TRBJ1-2
TGTGCCAGCTCACCATCGCTGGTAGGACAGGGCCACTATGGCTACACCTTC
CASSPSLVGQGHYGYTF
>TRBV19|-|TRBD2|17|TRBJ2-3
TGTGCCAGTAGTCCCCTGGGACTAGCGAGTAGCACAGATACGCAGTATTTT
CASSPLGLASSTDTQYF
>TRBV27|few|TRBD1|15|TRBJ1-5
TGTGCCAGCAGTGCCGAACGACAGGGCGGGGAGCCCCAGCATTTT
CASSAERQGGEPQHF
>TRBV12-5|-|-|20|TRBJ2-3
TGTGCTAGTGGTTTGGGAGGGCTCAAGGACAGTTTATTTAGCACAGATACGCAGTATTTT
CASGLGGLKDSLFSTDTQYF
>TRBV5-1|-|TRBD2|17|TRBJ2-5
TGCGCCAGCACCCGAGGATACACTAGCGGAGCTCAAGAGACCCAGTACTTC
CASTRGYTSGAQETQYF
>TRBV2|-|-|12|TRBJ1-3
TGTGCCAGAAAGGGGTCTGGAAACACCATATATTTT
CARKGSGNTIYF
>TRBV7-8|-|TRBD2|18|TRBJ2-7
TGTGCCAGCAGCTTAGGGACGGGAGGGCCCACACAAACCTACGAGCAGTACTTC
CASSLGTGGPTQTYEQYF
>TRBV10-1|-|-|16|TRBJ2-7
TGCGCCAGCAGTGAGCTGTCGGGGTACCCATCCTACGAGCAGTACTTC
CASSELSGYPSYEQYF
>TRBV10-3|once|TRBD2|15|TRBJ2-1
TGTGCCATCAGTGAAGGCGGGAGCTCCTACAATGAGCAGTTCTTC
CAISEGGSSYNEQFF
>TRBV30|-|TRBD2|17|TRBJ2-1
TGTGCCTGGAGTGCCCAACGGTCTAGCGGAACCTACAATGAGCAGTTCTTC
CAWSAQRSSGTYNEQFF
>TRBV2|-|TRBD2|17|TRBJ2-3
TGTGCCAACAGGAACGGGAGACTAGCGGGACACACAGATACGCAGTATTTT
CANRNGRLAGHTDTQYF
>TRBV27|-|TRBD2|15|TRBJ2-2
TGTGCCAGCACCTACGGGACTAGCGGCACCGGGGAGCTGTTTTTT
CASTYGTSGTGELFF
>TRBV6-1|-|-|16|TRBJ1-1
TGTGCCAGCAGTGAAGCTAGGGGTGGAGTGAACACTGAAGCTTTCTTT
CASSEARGGVNTEAFF
>TRBV19|once|-|13|TRBJ2-7
TGTGCCACAGCCCGCGGGGTTTCCTACGAGCAGTACTTC
CATARGVSYEQYF
>TRBV7-9|-|-|12|TRBJ2-1
TGTGCCACCGGAGTAGCGGCAAATGAGCAGTTCTTC
CATGVAANEQFF
>TRBV28|-|-|14|TRBJ2-1
TGTGCCAGCGGTAGCGGAGTGACGCAGCCAAAGCAGTTCTTC
CASGSGVTQPKQFF
>TRBV5-1|-|TRBD1|13|TRBJ2-7
TGCGCCAGCAGCTTCGGACAGGACTACGAGCAGTACTTC
CASSFGQDYEQYF
>TRBV14|once|-|14|TRBJ1-2
TGTGCCAGCAGCCAAATGCTACTTGACTATGGCTACACCTTC
CASSQMLLDYGYTF
>TRBV6-1|-|TRBD1|14|TRBJ2-7
TGTGCCAGCAGTGATACAGGGGGACCATACGAGCAGTACTTC
CASSDTGGPYEQYF
>TRBV6-1|-|TRBD2|14|TRBJ2-7
TGTGCCAGCAGTGATACAGGTGGGGGGGACGAGCAGTACTTC
CASSDTGGGDEQYF
>TRBV15|-|-|14|TRBJ2-2
TGTGCCACCAGCTCTATGAAGAACACCGGGGAGCTGTTTTTT
CATSSMKNTGELFF
>TRBV7-6|-|-|13|TRBJ2-2
TGTGCCAGCAGCTTAAGCGGATCTGGGGAGCTGTTTTTT
CASSLSGSGELFF
>TRBV19|-|-|13|TRBJ1-4
TGTGCCAGTAGAGACAGGACTAATGAAAAACTGTTTTTT
CASRDRTNEKLFF
>TRBV5-6|-|TRBD2|15|TRBJ2-1
TGTGCCAGCAGCTTGGGACTAGCGGGAAACAATGAGCAGTTCTTC
CASSLGLAGNNEQFF
>TRBV19|-|TRBD2|17|TRBJ2-1
TGTGCCAGTAGTATTTCAGTTGCGGGAGGGCCCTACAATGAGCAGTTCTTC
CASSISVAGGPYNEQFF
>TRBV19|-|TRBD2|14|TRBJ2-2
TGTGCCAGTAGACTAGCGGGAGCCCCGGGGGAGCTGTTTTTT
CASRLAGAPGELFF
>TRBV7-2|-|TRBD2|14|TRBJ2-7
TGTGCCAGCATTAGGACTAGCGGGACCTACGAGCAGTACTTC
CASIRTSGTYEQYF
>TRBV5-1|-|TRBD1|17|TRBJ1-6
TGCGCCAGCAGCCGGGGACAGGCGAGCTCCTATAATTCACCCCTCCACTTT
CASSRGQASSYNSPLHF
>TRBV5-8|-|-|16|TRBJ2-6
TGTGCCAGCAGCTCCCCTTTAGTCCCTGGGGCCAACGTCCTGACTTTC
CASSSPLVPGANVLTF
>TRBV6-4|-|-|15|TRBJ2-3
TGTGCCAGCAGTGTAAGCGGAACTAGCACAGATACGCAGTATTTT
CASSVSGTSTDTQYF
>TRBV6-1|-|-|14|TRBJ1-3
TGTGCCAGCAGTGAAGGCAGCTCTGGAAACACCATATATTTT
CASSEGSSGNTIYF
>TRBV13|-|TRBD1|14|TRBJ1-1
TGTGCCAGCAGCTTCGGGACAGGGGGAACTGAAGCTTTCTTT
CASSFGTGGTEAFF
>TRBV28|-|-|13|TRBJ2-2
TGTGCCAGCAGTTTCAGGAACACCGGGGAGCTGTTTTTT
CASSFRNTGELFF
>TRBV5-8|-|-|12|TRBJ1-2
TGTGCCAGCATAACAGGGAGATATGGCTACACCTTC
CASITGRYGYTF
>TRBV2|-|-|15|TRBJ1-4
TGTGCCAGCAGTGTAGGGCAGGGACAAGTTGAAAAACTGTTTTTT
CASSVGQGQVEKLFF
>TRBV6-5|-|-|13|TRBJ2-4
TGTGCCAGCAAGAGGTTTGGCAAAAACATTCAGTACTTC
CASKRFGKNIQYF
>TRBV18|-|TRBD2|16|TRBJ2-7
TGTGCCAGCTCACGCTCTACTAGCGGGGCCTCCTACGAGCAGTACTTC
CASSRSTSGASYEQYF
>TRBV7-9|-|-|15|TRBJ1-2
TGTGCCAGCAGCTTATCGTGGAGGACCAACTATGGCTACACCTTC
CASSLSWRTNYGYTF
>TRBV9|-|TRBD2|17|TRBJ2-1
TGTGCCAGCAGCGGTGGGGGTGGGCTAGCGGGATACAATGAGCAGTTCTTC
CASSGGGGLAGYNEQFF
>TRBV4-1|-|-|16|TRBJ1-5
TGCGCCAGCAGCCAAGATCCGGGACAAAAAAATCAGCCCCAGCATTTT
CASSQDPGQKNQPQHF
>TRBV19|-|-|15|TRBJ2-4
TGTGCCAGTAGGCCTCTTAGCGACTACAAAAACATTCAGTACTTC
CASRPLSDYKNIQYF
>TRBV7-9|-|-|16|TRBJ1-6
TGTGCCAGCAGCTTAACTAGGTCCGGAGGGAATTCACCCCTCCACTTT
CASSLTRSGGNSPLHF
>TRBV7-6|-|TRBD1|14|TRBJ1-2
TGTGCCAGCAGCTTGAGGACAGGGACCTATGGCTACACCTTC
CASSLRTGTYGYTF
>TRBV30|-|TRBD1|13|TRBJ1-3
TGTGCCTGGGGACAGGGTACTGGAAACACCATATATTTT
CAWGQGTGNTIYF
>TRBV5-1|-|-|16|TRBJ1-1
TGCGCCAGCAGCACAATCGACGGGAAGGCCTCCACTGAAGCTTTCTTT
CASSTIDGKASTEAFF
>TRBV28|-|TRBD2|19|TRBJ2-4
TGTGCCAGCAGTATCGGTAAGCGGGAGGGGAATCTAGCCAAAAACATTCAGTACTTC
CASSIGKREGNLAKNIQYF
>TRBV5-4|-|-|17|TRBJ2-3
TGTGCCAGCACCCCCTCCCGGGGGGCCTCGGGGGCGGATACGCAGTATTTT
CASTPSRGASGADTQYF